The clone carrying this T cell receptor (beta chain) was recorded many times. The data are from a study of T-cell memory formation after mild COVID-19. Trimming left V 5 bases short and J 5 bases short, with 16 bases between. This CDR3 has 14 residues. Germline V gene data show CDR1 as MNHEY and CDR2 as SMNVEV (reference sequence). TCRdb analysed the 5' RACE reads with MiXCR anew, one entry per CDR3 protein. This table has some 130,000 distinct CDR3 sequences, under 30% appearing once. The sample taken for sequencing was PBMCs or a T cell subset sorted from them (not recorded which). The sequence came from an adult woman who had mild COVID-19 (a few samples of this study predate the infection). Cell type and time point are not known. This chain joins TRBV27 and TRBJ2-7, with D tentatively TRBD1 (7 bases). The CDR3 DNA reads as TGTGCCAGCAGTCCTAATGACAGGGAGGACGAGCAGTACTTC. Protein sequence: CASSPNDREDEQYF.